This TCR beta chain was profiled in a study of shared clonotypes between healthy human individuals. This clone was picked up one time. V was clipped by 1 base and J by 4 bases, with 10 bases between them. The CDR3 loop spans 15 amino acids. Germline CDR1 is MGHRA and CDR2 is YSYEKL. Cells designated naive CD8 were CD45RO-negative and were positively selected for CCR7, with terminally differentiated effector memory CD45RA+ cells excluded. Generated by immunoSEQ multiplex PCR, the TCRdb table keeps only in-frame clones and is missing some. The sample shows under 2,000,000 clones, approximately 94% of them seen only once.

This TCR was recovered from a man aged 18 to 30 in good health. This chain links TRBV4-1 with TRBJ2-2; D not certain. The sequencing sample was made of naive CD8+ T cells sorted from blood. The CDR3 sequence is CASSQGVGGTGELFF. CDR3 DNA: TGCGCCAGCAGCCAAGGCGTGGGTGGCACCGGGGAGCTGTTTTTT.